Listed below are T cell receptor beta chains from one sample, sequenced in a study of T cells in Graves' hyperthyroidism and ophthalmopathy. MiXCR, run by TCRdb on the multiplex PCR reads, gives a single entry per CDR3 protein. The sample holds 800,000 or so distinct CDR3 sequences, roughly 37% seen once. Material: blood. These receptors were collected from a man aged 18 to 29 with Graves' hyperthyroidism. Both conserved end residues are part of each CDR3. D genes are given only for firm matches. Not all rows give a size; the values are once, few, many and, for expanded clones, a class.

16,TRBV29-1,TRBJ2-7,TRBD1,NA,CSVMTGDTEGSYEQYF,TGCAGCGTTATGACAGGGGACACTGAAGGGTCCTACGAGCAGTACTTC
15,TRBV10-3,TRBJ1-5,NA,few,CASSAQGLRNQPQHF,TGTGCCAGCAGTGCACAGGGTCTCAGGAATCAGCCCCAGCATTTT
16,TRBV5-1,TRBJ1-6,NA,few,CASRPRQRSYNSPLHF,TGCGCCAGCAGACCGAGACAGCGTTCCTATAATTCACCCCTCCACTTT
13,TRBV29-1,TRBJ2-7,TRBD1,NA,CSVTTGITYEQYF,TGCAGCGTGACGACAGGGATAACCTACGAGCAGTACTTC
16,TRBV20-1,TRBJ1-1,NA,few,CSARDYREAGNTEAFF,TGCAGTGCTAGAGATTATCGGGAGGCGGGGAACACTGAAGCTTTCTTT
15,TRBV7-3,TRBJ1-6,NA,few,CASSLRPGRNSPLHF,TGTGCCAGCAGCTTAAGGCCAGGTAGAAATTCACCCCTCCACTTT
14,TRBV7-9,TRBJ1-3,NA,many,CASSLDGAGNTIYF,TGTGCCAGCAGCTTGGATGGAGCTGGAAACACCATATATTTT
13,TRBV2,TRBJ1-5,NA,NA,CASSQKVRTIQHF,TGTGCCAGCAGCCAAAAGGTCAGAACGATACAGCATTTT
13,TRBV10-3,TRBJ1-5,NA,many,CAISAGLDQPQHF,TGTGCCATCAGTGCGGGTTTGGATCAGCCCCAGCATTTT
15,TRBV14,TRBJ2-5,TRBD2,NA,CASNFFGGGEETQYF,TGTGCCAGCAATTTCTTCGGCGGGGGGGAAGAGACCCAGTACTTC
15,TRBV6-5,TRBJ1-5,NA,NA,CASYSRDNSNQPQHF,TGTGCCAGCTACTCCCGGGACAACAGCAATCAGCCCCAGCATTTT
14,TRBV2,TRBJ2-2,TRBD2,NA,CASSASGNTGELFF,TGTGCCAGCAGTGCTAGCGGGAACACCGGGGAGCTGTTTTTT
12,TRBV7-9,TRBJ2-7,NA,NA,CASSFTLGEQYF,TGTGCCAGCAGCTTTACGCTTGGAGAGCAGTACTTC
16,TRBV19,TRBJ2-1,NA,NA,CASSSGDRLGDNEQFF,TGTGCCAGTAGTAGTGGAGACAGGTTGGGGGACAATGAGCAGTTCTTC
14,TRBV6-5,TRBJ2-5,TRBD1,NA,CASSQNRGQETQYF,TGTGCCAGCAGTCAGAACAGGGGGCAAGAGACCCAGTACTTC
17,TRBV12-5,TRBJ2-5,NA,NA,CASSADRADIFQETQYF,TGTGCCAGCAGCGCGGATCGGGCTGATATCTTCCAAGAGACCCAGTACTTC
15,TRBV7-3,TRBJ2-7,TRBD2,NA,CASSYGLAGEDEQYF,TGTGCCAGCAGCTACGGACTAGCGGGAGAGGACGAGCAGTACTTC
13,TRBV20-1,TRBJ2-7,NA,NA,CSAKRVLSYEQYF,TGCAGTGCTAAGAGGGTTCTCTCCTACGAGCAGTACTTC
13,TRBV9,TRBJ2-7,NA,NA,CASRALSSYEQYF,TGTGCCAGCAGGGCGTTGAGCTCCTACGAGCAGTACTTC
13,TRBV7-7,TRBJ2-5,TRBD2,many,CASGRAVGETQYF,TGTGCTAGCGGGAGGGCGGTCGGGGAGACCCAGTACTTC
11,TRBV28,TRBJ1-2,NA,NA,CASRDGLGYTF,TGTGCCAGCAGGGACGGGCTGGGCTACACCTTC
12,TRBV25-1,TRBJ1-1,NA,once,CASSTGQSEAFF,TGTGCCAGCTCCACGGGGCAATCTGAAGCTTTCTTT
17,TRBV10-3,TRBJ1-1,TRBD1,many,CAISDSSRQGPSTEAFF,TGTGCCATCAGCGATTCCAGTCGACAGGGACCCAGCACTGAAGCTTTCTTT
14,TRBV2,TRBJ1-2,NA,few,CASSLGPPDYGYTF,TGTGCCAGCAGTTTGGGACCCCCTGACTATGGCTACACCTTC
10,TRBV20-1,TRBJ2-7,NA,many,CSASFYEQYF,TGCAGTGCTAGTTTTTACGAGCAGTACTTC
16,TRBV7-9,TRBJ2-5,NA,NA,CASSLDAWQGRETQYF,TGTGCCAGCAGCTTAGATGCCTGGCAGGGAAGGGAGACCCAGTACTTC
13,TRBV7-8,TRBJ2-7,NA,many,CASSAGLDYEQYF,TGTGCCAGCAGCGCGGGACTGGACTACGAGCAGTACTTC
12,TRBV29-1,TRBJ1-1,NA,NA,CSVEGSGREAFF,TGCAGCGTTGAAGGAAGCGGGAGGGAAGCTTTCTTT
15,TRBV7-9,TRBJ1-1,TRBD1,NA,CASSFPGQGDTEAFF,TGTGCCAGCAGCTTTCCTGGACAGGGGGACACTGAAGCTTTCTTT
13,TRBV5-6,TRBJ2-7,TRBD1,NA,CASSLVGQDEQYF,TGTGCCAGCAGCTTGGTGGGACAGGACGAGCAGTACTTC
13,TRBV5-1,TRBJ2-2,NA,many,CASSFGYTGELFF,TGCGCCAGCAGCTTTGGGTACACCGGGGAGCTGTTTTTT
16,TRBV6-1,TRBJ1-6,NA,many,CASSSVGTVVGSPLHF,TGTGCCAGCAGCTCTGTTGGGACTGTTGTTGGTTCACCCCTCCACTTT
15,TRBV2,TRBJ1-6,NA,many,CASSETETPNSPLHF,TGTGCCAGCAGTGAAACAGAGACTCCTAATTCACCCCTCCACTTT
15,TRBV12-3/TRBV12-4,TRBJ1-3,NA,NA,CASSFGASAGNTIYF,TGTGCCAGCAGTTTCGGAGCTTCGGCTGGAAACACCATATATTTT
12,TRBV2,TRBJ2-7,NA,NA,CASIRRGNEQYF,TGTGCCAGCATCAGACGGGGGAACGAGCAGTACTTC
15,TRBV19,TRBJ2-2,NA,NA,CASSPDRSSNGELFF,TGTGCCAGTAGTCCCGACAGGTCGAGTAACGGGGAGCTGTTTTTT
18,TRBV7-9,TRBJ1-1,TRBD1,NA,CASSKLSRGRGLGSEAFF,TGTGCCAGCAGCAAACTTTCCAGGGGGCGCGGGCTAGGTAGCGAAGCTTTCTTT
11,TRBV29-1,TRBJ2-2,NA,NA,CSLQGTGELFF,TGCAGCTTACAGGGAACCGGGGAGCTGTTTTTT
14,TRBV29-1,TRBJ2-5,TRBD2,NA,CSVGSGGSIKTQYF,TGCAGCGTAGGTAGCGGGGGGTCGATCAAGACCCAGTACTTC
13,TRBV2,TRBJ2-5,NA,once,CARPRGVDETQYF,TGTGCTAGACCAAGGGGGGTGGACGAGACCCAGTACTTC
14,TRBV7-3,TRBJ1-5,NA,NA,CASSQAPNNQPQHF,TGCGCCAGCAGCCAAGCCCCCAACAATCAGCCCCAGCATTTT
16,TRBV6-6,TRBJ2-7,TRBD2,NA,CASSYGRGGTLYEQYF,TGTGCCAGCAGTTACGGTCGGGGGGGAACGCTCTACGAGCAGTACTTC
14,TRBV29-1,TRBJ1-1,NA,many,CSVEVGKGITEAFF,TGCAGCGTTGAAGTGGGTAAGGGGATCACTGAAGCTTTCTTT
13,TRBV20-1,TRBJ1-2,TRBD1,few,CSAYRGRRGGYTF,TGCAGTGCTTACAGGGGGCGCAGGGGTGGCTACACCTTC
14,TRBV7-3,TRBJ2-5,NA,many,CASSPSTQGETQYF,TGTGCCAGCAGCCCAAGCACCCAGGGAGAGACCCAGTACTTC
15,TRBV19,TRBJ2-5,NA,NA,CASSSAEGHQETQYF,TGTGCCAGTAGCAGTGCGGAGGGACACCAAGAGACCCAGTACTTC
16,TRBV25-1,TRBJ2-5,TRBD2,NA,CASSVEPLAVSETQYF,TGTGCCAGCAGCGTAGAGCCCCTAGCGGTTTCAGAGACCCAGTACTTC
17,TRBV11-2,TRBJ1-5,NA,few,CASSLGGQGDSNQPQHF,TGTGCCAGCAGCTTAGGGGGGCAAGGTGATAGCAATCAGCCCCAGCATTTT
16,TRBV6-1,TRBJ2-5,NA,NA,CASSEAPGTRIGTQYF,TGTGCCAGCAGTGAAGCTCCAGGGACCAGGATTGGGACCCAGTACTTC
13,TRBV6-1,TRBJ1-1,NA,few,CASSEWTDLEAFF,TGTGCCAGCAGTGAATGGACAGACCTTGAAGCTTTCTTT
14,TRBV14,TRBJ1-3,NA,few,CASSQWGPGNTIYF,TGTGCCAGCAGCCAGTGGGGGCCTGGAAACACCATATATTTT
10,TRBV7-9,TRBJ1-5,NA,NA,CASSREPQHF,TGTGCCAGCAGTCGGGAGCCCCAGCATTTT
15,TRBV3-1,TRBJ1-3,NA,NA,CASSQERVAGNTIYF,TGTGCCAGCAGCCAAGAACGGGTCGCTGGAAACACCATATATTTT